This is a list of T cell receptor beta chains from one sample in a study of cytomegalovirus exposure and HLA in healthy donors. TCRdb keeps only in-frame clones here, not all; method: immunoSEQ multiplex PCR. The table shows under 200,000 clones, with 70% to 80% occurring only once. The sample taken for sequencing was PBMCs. The receptors originated from a female donor in good health and CMV-seronegative. Each CDR3 is given with its conserved first and last residue. D genes are given only for firm matches. Size tells how often a clone was seen (once, few, many) or the class of an expanded clone, and some rows leave it out.

d_gene | v_gene | abundance | CDR3aa
TRBD1 | TRBV6-1 | - | CASSEGTGVDTIYF
TRBD1 | TRBV4-3 | - | CASSQSYRGGNTIYF
TRBD2 | TRBV5-4 | - | CASSFGGKFQSGELFF
- | TRBV6-5 | - | CASSYSLGREQYF
- | TRBV7-9 | - | CASSSTFAGRTNTEAFF
TRBD1 | TRBV7-9 | - | CASGPQGMNTGELFF
- | TRBV29-1 | few | CSVLGGRLNYGYTF
TRBD2 | TRBV15 | - | CATSRDKTSPNTGELFF
TRBD2 | TRBV27 | few | CASSLSKEGGPGEQYF
- | TRBV11-2 | - | CASSLSFRDGELFF
TRBD1 | TRBV6-1 | - | CASSSTGLASYGYTF
- | TRBV7-9 | - | CASIPLNTEAFF
- | TRBV7-9 | few | CASSSQGWEQYF
- | TRBV7-8 | few | CASSLVNRAGQETQYF
- | TRBV18 | - | CASSPKRSGATEAFF
TRBD1 | TRBV27 | few | CASRMGQGWAGELFF
- | TRBV27 | - | CASSFSGGQETQYF
- | TRBV9 | - | CASSVTDRSPYNEQFF
TRBD2 | TRBV18 | - | CASSPPSGRAGETQYF
- | TRBV4-3 | - | CASSQDVVYEQFF
- | TRBV7-2 | - | CASNGGSGYGYTF
- | TRBV19 | - | CASMSEVLGANVLTF
TRBD1 | TRBV4-2 | - | CASSTGVNTEAFF